This passage covers 5 T cell receptor beta chains from one sample sequenced in a study of regulatory T cells in long-lasting Graves disease. Construction of the TCR beta libraries employed iRepertoire HTBI primers in conjunction with Arm-PCR of CDR3 regions. TCRdb itself ran the multiplex PCR reads through MiXCR, one entry per CDR3 protein. The sample consists of about 500,000 distinct CDR3 sequences, around 11% of them appearing once. The time point was: newly diagnosed GD, antithyroid drugs for less than 3 months. Following extraction of RNA from PBMCs, that RNA was used to make the TCR library. These records were also assigned to another study, of T cells in Graves' hyperthyroidism and ophthalmopathy.

The source material was peripheral blood mononuclear cells (PBMCs), sampled at new diagnosis, from a patient treated with antithyroid drugs. These receptors were obtained from a woman aged 30 to 39 with Graves disease.

This clonotype was counted many times. The CDR3 coding sequence is TGTGCCAGTAGTTTAATTTCAACTGGGGGGACCCAGTACTTC. This sequence encodes CASSLISTGGTQYF. The chain uses TRBV19 and TRBJ2-5; either TRBD1 or TRBD2 may supply D (5 bases each). Germline lookup yields CDR1 LNHDA and CDR2 SQIVND (reference sequence). The V end was cut by 5 bases, the J end by 7 bases, with 17 bases between. This CDR3 contains 14 residues.

In its sample, this clonotype was seen a few times. This chain connects TRBV13 to TRBJ1-2; TRBD1 matches 7 bases. This CDR3 comprises 16 residues. CDR1 PRHDT and CDR2 FYEKMQ come from the germline V gene (reference sequence). V gave up 4 bases and J gave up 4 bases; unmatched junction bases: 12. The CDR3 loop is CASSSDGEGALYGYTF. The CDR3 nucleotides are TGTGCCAGCAGCTCCGATGGCGAGGGGGCTCTCTATGGCTACACCTTC.

This clonotype occurred many times. This chain uses TRBV29-1 with TRBJ2-5; D is ambiguous. This CDR3 comprises 13 residues. The V gene's germline CDR1 is SQVTM and CDR2 ANQGSEA. V was trimmed by 5 bases and J by 4 bases, leaving 14 bases between them. DNA for the CDR3: TGCAGCGTTTCCAAACATGTCGGAGAGACCCAGTACTTC. It translates to CSVSKHVGETQYF.

There are a few counts of this clonotype. The V gene is TRBV11-2, the J gene TRBJ2-7; 8 bases match TRBD2. V gave up 5 bases and J gave up 9 bases; unmatched junction bases: 12. This CDR3 is 14 amino acids long. The germline CDR1 and CDR2 sequences are SGHAT and FQNNGV. This chain's CDR3 is CASSPGGGSSVQYF. CDR3 DNA: TGTGCCAGCAGCCCGGGCGGGGGGTCCTCAGTGCAGTACTTC. The full variable domain, completed using reference TRBV11-2 and TRBJ2-7, is EAGVAQSPRYKIIEKRQSVAFWCNPISGHATLYWYQQILGQGPKLLIQFQNNGVVDDSQLPKDRFSAERLKGVDSTLKIQPAKLEDSAVYLCASSPGGGSSVQYFGPGTRLTVT.

This clonotype was detected ten times or more. The V and J genes are TRBV7-3 and TRBJ2-1; 12 bases fit TRBD2. V shed 10 bases, J shed 10 bases, and the junction held 8 bases outside the gene matches. The CDR3 sequence is 13 residues long. From germline, CDR1 is SGHTA and CDR2 FQGTGA. The CDR3 DNA sequence: TGTGCCACTGCTAGCGGGAGGGCCGGGGAGCAGTTCTTC. This codes for CATASGRAGEQFF.